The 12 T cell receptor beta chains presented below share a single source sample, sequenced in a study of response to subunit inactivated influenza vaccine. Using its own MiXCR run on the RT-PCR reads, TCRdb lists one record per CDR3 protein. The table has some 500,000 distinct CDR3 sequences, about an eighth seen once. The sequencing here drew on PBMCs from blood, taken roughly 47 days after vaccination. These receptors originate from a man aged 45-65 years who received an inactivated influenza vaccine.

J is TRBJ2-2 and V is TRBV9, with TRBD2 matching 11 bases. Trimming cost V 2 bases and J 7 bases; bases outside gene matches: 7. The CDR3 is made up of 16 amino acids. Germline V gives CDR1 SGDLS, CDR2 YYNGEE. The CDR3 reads CASSVLAGGPVGELFF. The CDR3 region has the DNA TGTGCCAGCAGCGTCTTAGCGGGAGGGCCTGTCGGGGAGCTGTTTTTT.

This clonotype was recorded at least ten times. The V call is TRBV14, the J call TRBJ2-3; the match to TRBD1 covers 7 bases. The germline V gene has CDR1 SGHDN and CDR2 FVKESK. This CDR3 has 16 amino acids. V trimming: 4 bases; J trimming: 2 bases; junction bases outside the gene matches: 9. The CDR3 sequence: CASSRTPGQITDTQYF. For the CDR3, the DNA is TGTGCCAGCAGCCGAACACCGGGACAGATCACAGATACGCAGTATTTT. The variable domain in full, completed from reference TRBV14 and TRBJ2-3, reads EAGVTQFPSHSVIEKGQTVTLRCDPISGHDNLYWYRRVMGKEIKFLLHFVKESKQDESGMPNNRFLAERTGGTYSTLKVQPAELEDSGVYFCASSRTPGQITDTQYFGPGTRLTVL.

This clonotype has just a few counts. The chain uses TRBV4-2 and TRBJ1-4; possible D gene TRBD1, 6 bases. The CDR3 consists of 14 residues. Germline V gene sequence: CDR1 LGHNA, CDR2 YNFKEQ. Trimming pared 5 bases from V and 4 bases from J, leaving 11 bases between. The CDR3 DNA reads TGTGCCAGCAGCGGGGGGGCGCTTAATGAAAAACTGTTTTTT. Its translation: CASSGGALNEKLFF.

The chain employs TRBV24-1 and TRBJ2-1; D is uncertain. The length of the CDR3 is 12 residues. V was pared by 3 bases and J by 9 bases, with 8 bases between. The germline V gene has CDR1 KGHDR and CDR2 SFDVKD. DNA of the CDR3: TGTGCCACCAGTGATAAAGAAGGTGAGCAGTTCTTC. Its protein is CATSDKEGEQFF.

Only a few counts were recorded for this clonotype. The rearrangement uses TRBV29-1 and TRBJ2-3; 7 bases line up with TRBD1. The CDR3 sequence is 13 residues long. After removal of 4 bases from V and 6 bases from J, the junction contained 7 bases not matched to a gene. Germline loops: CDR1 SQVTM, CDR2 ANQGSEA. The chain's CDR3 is CSVGPDRADTQYF. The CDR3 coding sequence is TGCAGCGTTGGCCCTGACAGGGCTGATACGCAGTATTTT.

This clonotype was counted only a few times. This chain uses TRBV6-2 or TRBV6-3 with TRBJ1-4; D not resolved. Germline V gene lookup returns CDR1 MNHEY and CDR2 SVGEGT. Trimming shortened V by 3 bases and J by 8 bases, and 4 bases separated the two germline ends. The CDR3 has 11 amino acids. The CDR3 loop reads CASSYDEKLFF. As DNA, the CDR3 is TGTGCCAGCAGTTATGACGAAAAACTGTTTTTT.

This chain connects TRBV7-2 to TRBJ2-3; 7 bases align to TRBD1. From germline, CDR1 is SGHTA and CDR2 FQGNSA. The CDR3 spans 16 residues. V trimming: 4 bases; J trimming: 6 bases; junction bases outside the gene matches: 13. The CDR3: CASSSKGATIMDTQYF. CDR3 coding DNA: TGTGCCAGCAGCTCGAAGGGGGCGACCATTATGGATACGCAGTATTTT. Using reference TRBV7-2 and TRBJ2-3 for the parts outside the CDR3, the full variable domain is GAGVSQSPSNKVTEKGKDVELRCDPISGHTALYWYRQSLGQGLEFLIYFQGNSAPDKSGLPSDRFSAERTGGSVSTLTIQRTQQEDSAVYLCASSSKGATIMDTQYFGPGTRLTVL.

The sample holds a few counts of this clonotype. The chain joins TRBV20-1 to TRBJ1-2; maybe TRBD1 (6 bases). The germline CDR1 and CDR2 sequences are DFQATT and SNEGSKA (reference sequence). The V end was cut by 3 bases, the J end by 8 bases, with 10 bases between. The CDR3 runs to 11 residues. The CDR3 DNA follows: TGCAGTGCTAGTTCAGGGGTCGGCTACACCTTC. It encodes CSASSGVGYTF.

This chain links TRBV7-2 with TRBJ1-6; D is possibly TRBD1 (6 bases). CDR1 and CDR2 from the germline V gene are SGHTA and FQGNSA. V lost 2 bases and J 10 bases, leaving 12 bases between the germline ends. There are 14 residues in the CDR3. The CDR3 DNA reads TGTGCCAGCAGCTTAACCAGGGGTGGGTCACCCCTCCACTTT. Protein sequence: CASSLTRGGSPLHF.

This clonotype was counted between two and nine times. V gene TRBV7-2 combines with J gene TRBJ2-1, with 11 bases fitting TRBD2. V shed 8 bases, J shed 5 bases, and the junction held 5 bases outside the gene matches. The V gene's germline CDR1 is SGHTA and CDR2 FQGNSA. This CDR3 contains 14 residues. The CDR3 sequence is CASDSGRGNNEQFF. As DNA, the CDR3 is TGTGCCAGCGATAGCGGGAGGGGGAACAATGAGCAGTTCTTC.

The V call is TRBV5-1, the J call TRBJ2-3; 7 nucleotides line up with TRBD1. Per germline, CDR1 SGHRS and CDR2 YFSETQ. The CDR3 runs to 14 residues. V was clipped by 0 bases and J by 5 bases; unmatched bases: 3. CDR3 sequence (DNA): TGCGCCAGCAGCTTGGGACAGGGTGGAGATACGCAGTATTTT. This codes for CASSLGQGGDTQYF.

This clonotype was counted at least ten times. CDR3 region: CASSLRASGVNEQFF. For the CDR3, the DNA is TGTGCCAGCAGTTTACGGGCCTCAGGGGTAAATGAGCAGTTCTTC. The rearrangement links TRBV12-3 or TRBV12-4 to TRBJ2-1; TRBD1 is a possible D gene (6 bases). The V gene lost 2 bases and the J gene lost 7 bases, with 15 bases spanning the gap. There are 15 residues in the CDR3.